The clone carrying this T cell receptor beta chain was seen repeatedly, ten times or more. Its antigen is as yet unknown. TCRdb independently ran MiXCR on the reads; one entry per CDR3 protein. The sample records a few hundred thousand distinct CDR3 sequences, 33% being singletons. This specimen belongs to a study of T cell repertoires in cytomegalovirus infection. In the study overall: The public TCR beta signatures pointed to both CMV infection and matching HLA type.

Study-wide findings and caveats: Using cumulative public TCR beta family frequency, the authors identified those who carried CMV together with the relevant HLA. The study found HLA-C-restricted CMV-specific TCR beta clonotypes dominating the ex vivo response.

The clonotype comes from a human donor in good health (CMV status not recorded). Some clones in this sample may be carry-over from other donors' samples. The starting material was cultured PBMCs, obtained from culture after CMV antigen stimulation.

The CDR3 coding sequence is TGTGCCAGCAGCTTAGCAGGGCCACAAGAGACCCAGTACTTC. This gives the protein CASSLAGPQETQYF. The chain is built from TRBV7-2 and TRBJ2-5; D unresolved. Trimming removed 0 bases from V and 2 bases from J, with 7 bases in between. CDR1 SGHTA and CDR2 FQGNSA come from the germline V gene. CDR3 length equals 14 residues.